The 17 T cell receptor beta chains reported below all come from one sample, sequenced in a study of OX40 agonist ivuxolimab in advanced cancers. Some clones are missing from TCRdb's copy, which holds only in-frame ones; the method was immunoSEQ multiplex PCR. The repertoire includes about 34,000 clones, around nine tenths of them detected once, and around 4% sits in the top ten. Specimen: CD4+ or CD8+ T cells sorted from blood, collected in a trial of the OX40 agonist ivuxolimab. These receptors originate from an adult with an advanced solid tumor such as melanoma, head and neck, liver or kidney cancer.

The chain recombines TRBV7-9 with TRBJ1-2, with D maybe TRBD1 (6 bases). V was clipped by 0 bases and J by 2 bases, with 13 bases between them. This CDR3 region has 16 residues. Germline V lookup: CDR1 SEHNR, CDR2 FQNEAQ (reference sequence). The CDR3 DNA is TGTGCCAGCAGCTTAGCGAGGGGGGCGGAAAACTATGGCTACACCTTC. Translating it yields CASSLARGAENYGYTF.

The V gene is TRBV30, the J gene TRBJ1-6; D perhaps matches TRBD1 (6 bases). Germline V gene data show CDR1 as GTSNPN and CDR2 as SVGIG (reference sequence). Trimming stripped 0 bases from V and 11 bases from J, with 14 bases between. The CDR3 sequence is 14 residues long. The chain's CDR3 is CAWSVMRGQAPLHF. CDR3 DNA: TGTGCCTGGAGTGTTATGCGGGGGCAGGCACCCCTCCACTTT.

The chain combines TRBV28 with TRBJ2-5; weak D call: TRBD1 (6 bases). In germline, CDR1 is MDHEN, CDR2 SYDVKM. The CDR3 has 14 amino acids. V gave up 7 bases and J gave up 2 bases, with 14 bases separating them. The CDR3 spells CASNPLGAQETQYF. The CDR3 region has the DNA TGTGCCAGCAATCCTTTGGGGGCGCAAGAGACCCAGTACTTC.

In nucleotides, the CDR3 is TGTGCTAGTGGTGTCCGGGACCCGAGCGAGCAGTACTTC. Its protein product is CASGVRDPSEQYF. The chain links TRBV12-5 to TRBJ2-7; the D gene could be TRBD1 or TRBD2 (5 bases each). The length of the CDR3 is 13 residues. Trimming shortened V by 5 bases and J by 6 bases, and 14 bases separated the two germline ends. The germline gives CDR1 LGHNT, CDR2 FRNRAP.

V is TRBV6-6 and J is TRBJ1-1; TRBD1 is a possible D gene (5 bases). Germline loops: CDR1 MNHNY, CDR2 SVGAGI (reference sequence). Trimming took 8 bases from V and 3 from J, leaving 19 bases between them. The CDR3 length is 15 residues. The CDR3 DNA sequence: TGTGCCAGCGACAGCGGCCGGGAGACGGACACTGAAGCTTTCTTT. Its translation: CASDSGRETDTEAFF.

V is TRBV28 and J is TRBJ1-3; 7 bases map to TRBD1. The CDR3 spans 16 residues. In germline, CDR1 is MDHEN, CDR2 SYDVKM. V gave up 4 bases and J gave up 0 bases; unmatched junction bases: 6. CDR3 in amino acids: CASSSWDRSSGNTIYF. CDR3 nucleotide sequence: TGTGCCAGCAGTTCTTGGGACAGAAGCTCTGGAAACACCATATATTTT.

The chain carries TRBV6-1 and TRBJ1-6; 7 nucleotides align to TRBD1. This CDR3 is 14 amino acids long. The junction had 5 bases not matched to a gene; V was cut back by 5 bases and J by 7 bases. Germline V gene sequence: CDR1 MNHNS, CDR2 SASEGT. CDR3 in amino acids: CASSSRQGNSPLHF. The CDR3 nucleotides read TGTGCCAGCAGTTCCAGACAGGGAAATTCACCCCTCCACTTT.

The chain carries TRBV29-1 and TRBJ2-7, with D perhaps assigned TRBD1 or TRBD2 (5 bases each). With 7 bases removed from V and 6 bases from J, the gap between germline ends came to 16 bases. Germline values: CDR1 SQVTM, CDR2 ANQGSEA. The CDR3 length is 12 residues. The CDR3 DNA reads TGCAGCGCCCGGGGACGCCGGAGCGAGCAGTACTTC. Protein product: CSARGRRSEQYF.

V gene TRBV28 combines with J gene TRBJ2-1; 7 bases match TRBD2. CDR3 length: 15 residues. Germline V gene lookup returns CDR1 MDHEN and CDR2 SYDVKM. V trimming: 4 bases; J trimming: 6 bases; junction bases outside the gene matches: 9. CDR3 sequence reads: CASSSTSDYLNEQFF. The DNA for the CDR3 is TGTGCCAGCAGTTCCACTAGCGATTACCTCAATGAGCAGTTCTTC.

The chain uses TRBV5-5 and TRBJ2-4; 8 bases are shared with TRBD1. This CDR3 comprises 15 residues. CDR1 and CDR2 (germline): SGHKS, YYEKEE (reference sequence). With V trimmed by 2 bases and J by 0 bases, 1 base remained unmatched. The CDR3, as DNA: TGTGCCAGCAGCTTTCAGGGGGCAGCCAAAAACATTCAGTACTTC. The encoded protein is CASSFQGAAKNIQYF.

V gene TRBV6-5 combines with J gene TRBJ2-5; a possible D gene is TRBD2 (7 bases). The CDR3 consists of 13 residues. Trimming took off 6 bases at V and 1 base at J, with 9 bases between the two ends. The V gene's germline CDR1 is MNHEY and CDR2 SVGAGI. CDR3 in amino acids: CASSRGAQETQYF. CDR3 in DNA: TGTGCCAGCAGCCGGGGGGCCCAAGAGACCCAGTACTTC.

This clone appeared once. CDR3: CASSVDRDGYTF. The CDR3 nucleotides read TGTGCCAGCAGTGTAGACAGGGATGGCTACACCTTC. This chain joins TRBV6-1 and TRBJ1-2; 7 positions agree with TRBD1. V gave up 4 bases and J gave up 6 bases; unmatched junction bases: 2. Germline CDR1 MNHNS, CDR2 SASEGT. The CDR3 covers 12 residues.

This clone is a singleton in its sample. The V gene is TRBV5-4, the J gene TRBJ2-1, with 11 bases lining up with TRBD2. The CDR3 is 15 residues long. V shed 2 bases and J 6 bases; nucleotides not matched to a gene: 4. Germline V gives CDR1 SGHNT, CDR2 YYREEE (reference sequence). CDR3 nucleotide sequence: TGTGCCAGCAGCTTCGGGACTAGCGGCCCCAATGAGCAGTTCTTC. It encodes CASSFGTSGPNEQFF.

This sequence joins TRBV5-5 and TRBJ2-7, with 7 bases that match TRBD1. The CDR3 runs 16 residues. The V gene's germline CDR1 is SGHKS and CDR2 YYEKEE (reference sequence). With V trimmed by 3 bases and J by 0 bases, 9 bases remained unmatched. CDR3 loop: CASSYQDRASSYEQYF. The CDR3, as DNA: TGTGCCAGCAGCTACCAAGACAGGGCTAGCTCCTACGAGCAGTACTTC.

This clone was seen only once. The chain uses TRBV6-6 and TRBJ1-6; D is ambiguous. Deletions cut 8 bases from V and 5 bases from J, with 13 bases between. In germline, CDR1 is MNHNY, CDR2 SVGAGI (reference sequence). The CDR3 spans 14 residues. This CDR3 reads CASATIWDNSPLHF. The CDR3 DNA reads as TGTGCCAGCGCGACGATCTGGGATAATTCACCCCTCCACTTT.

The J gene is TRBJ1-3, the V gene TRBV6-6; no firm D call. CDR3 length: 12 residues. Germline loops: CDR1 MNHNY, CDR2 SVGAGI (reference sequence). Deletions cut 7 bases from V and 6 bases from J, with 10 bases between. CDR3 nucleotides: TGTGCCAGCACGGTTCCGCCAAACACCATATATTTT. Translation gives CASTVPPNTIYF.

The chain recombines TRBV6-6 with TRBJ1-3; maybe TRBD1 (5 bases). CDR3 size: 16 residues. Germline V CDR1 and CDR2: MNHNY, SVGAGI (reference sequence). V lost 3 bases, J lost 5 bases, and 17 bases lay in between. CDR3 DNA sequence: TGTGCCAGCAGTTATTCAGGGTCTAGCGCCCGAAACACCATATATTTT. Protein: CASSYSGSSARNTIYF.